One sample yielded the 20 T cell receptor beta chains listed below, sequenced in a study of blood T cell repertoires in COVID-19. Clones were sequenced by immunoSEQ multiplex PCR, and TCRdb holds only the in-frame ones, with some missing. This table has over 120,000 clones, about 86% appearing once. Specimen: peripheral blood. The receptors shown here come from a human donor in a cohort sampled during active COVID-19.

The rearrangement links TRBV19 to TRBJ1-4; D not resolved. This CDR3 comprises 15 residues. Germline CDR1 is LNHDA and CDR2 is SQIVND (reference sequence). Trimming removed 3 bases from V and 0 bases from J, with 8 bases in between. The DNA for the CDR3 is TGTGCCAGTAGTATCATCCAGGCAACTAATGAAAAACTGTTTTTT. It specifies CASSIIQATNEKLFF.

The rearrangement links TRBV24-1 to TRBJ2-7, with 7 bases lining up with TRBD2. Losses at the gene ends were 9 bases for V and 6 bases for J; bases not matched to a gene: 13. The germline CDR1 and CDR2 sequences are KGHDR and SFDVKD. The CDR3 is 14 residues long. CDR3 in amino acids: CATHAGDGSGEQYF. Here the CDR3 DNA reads TGTGCCACCCACGCGGGGGACGGGAGTGGCGAGCAGTACTTC.

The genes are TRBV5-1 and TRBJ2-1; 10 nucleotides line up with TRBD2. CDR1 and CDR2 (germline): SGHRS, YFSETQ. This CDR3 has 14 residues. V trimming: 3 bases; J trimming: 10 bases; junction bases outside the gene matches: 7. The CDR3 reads CASSSSSGSREQFF. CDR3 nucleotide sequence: TGCGCCAGCAGCTCATCTAGCGGGAGCCGGGAGCAGTTCTTC.

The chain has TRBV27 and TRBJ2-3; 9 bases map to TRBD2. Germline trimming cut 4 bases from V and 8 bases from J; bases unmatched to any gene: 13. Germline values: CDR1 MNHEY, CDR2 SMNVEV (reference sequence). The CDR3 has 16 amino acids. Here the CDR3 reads CASSSGREGRWATQYF. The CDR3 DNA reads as TGTGCCAGCAGTTCGGGGCGGGAGGGCCGGTGGGCTACGCAGTATTTT.

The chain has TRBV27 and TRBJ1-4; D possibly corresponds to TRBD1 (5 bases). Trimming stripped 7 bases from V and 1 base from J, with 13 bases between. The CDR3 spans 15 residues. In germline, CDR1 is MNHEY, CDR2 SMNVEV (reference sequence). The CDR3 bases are TGTGCCAGCAATCCAGGGTCAGGAACTAATGAAAAACTGTTTTTT. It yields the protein CASNPGSGTNEKLFF.

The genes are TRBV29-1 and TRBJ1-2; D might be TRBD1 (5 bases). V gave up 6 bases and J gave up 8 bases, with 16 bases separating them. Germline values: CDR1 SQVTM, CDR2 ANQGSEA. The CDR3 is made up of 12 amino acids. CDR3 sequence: CSVAGTEGGYTF. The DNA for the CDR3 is TGCAGCGTCGCCGGGACTGAGGGCGGCTACACCTTC.

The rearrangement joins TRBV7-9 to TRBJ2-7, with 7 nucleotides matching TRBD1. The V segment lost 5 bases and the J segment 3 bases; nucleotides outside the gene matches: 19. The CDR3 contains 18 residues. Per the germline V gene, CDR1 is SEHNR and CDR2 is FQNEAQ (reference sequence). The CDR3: CASSHPRQGTPWHYEQYF. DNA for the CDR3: TGTGCCAGCAGCCACCCCCGACAGGGAACCCCTTGGCACTACGAGCAGTACTTC.

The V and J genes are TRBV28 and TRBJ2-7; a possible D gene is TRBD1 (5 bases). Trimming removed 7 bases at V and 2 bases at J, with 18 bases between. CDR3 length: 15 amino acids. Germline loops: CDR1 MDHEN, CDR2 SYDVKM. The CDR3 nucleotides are TGTGCCAGCACCGAACAGGCAGGTACCGCCTACGAGCAGTACTTC. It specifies CASTEQAGTAYEQYF.

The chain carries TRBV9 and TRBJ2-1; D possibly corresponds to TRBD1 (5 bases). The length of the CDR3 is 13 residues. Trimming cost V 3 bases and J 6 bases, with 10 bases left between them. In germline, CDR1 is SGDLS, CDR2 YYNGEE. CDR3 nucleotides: TGTGCCAGCAGCGGGGGCGCGTTCAATGAGCAGTTCTTC. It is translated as CASSGGAFNEQFF.

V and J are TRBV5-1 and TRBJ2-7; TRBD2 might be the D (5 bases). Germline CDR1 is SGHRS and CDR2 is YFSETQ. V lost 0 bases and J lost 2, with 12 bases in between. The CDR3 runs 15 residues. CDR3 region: CASSLGETWTYEQYF. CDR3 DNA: TGCGCCAGCAGCTTGGGGGAGACGTGGACCTACGAGCAGTACTTC.

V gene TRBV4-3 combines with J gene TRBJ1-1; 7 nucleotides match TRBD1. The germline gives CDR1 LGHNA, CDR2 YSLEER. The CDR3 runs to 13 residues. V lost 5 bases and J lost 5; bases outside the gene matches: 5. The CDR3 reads CASSNLQGTEAFF. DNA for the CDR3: TGCGCCAGCAGCAACCTACAGGGGACTGAAGCTTTCTTT.

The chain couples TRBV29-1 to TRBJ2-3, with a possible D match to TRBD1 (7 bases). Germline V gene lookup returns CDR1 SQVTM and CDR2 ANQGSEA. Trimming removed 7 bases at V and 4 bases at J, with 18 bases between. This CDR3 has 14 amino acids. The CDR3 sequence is CSGSRGEPADTQYF. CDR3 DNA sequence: TGCAGCGGGAGCAGGGGGGAACCCGCAGATACGCAGTATTTT.

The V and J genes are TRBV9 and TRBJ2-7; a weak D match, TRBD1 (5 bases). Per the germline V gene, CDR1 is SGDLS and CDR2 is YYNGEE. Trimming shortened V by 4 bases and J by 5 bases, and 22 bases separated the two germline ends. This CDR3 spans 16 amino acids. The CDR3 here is CASSPWGRLTSDEQYF. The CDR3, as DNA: TGTGCCAGCAGCCCCTGGGGCAGGTTGACGAGCGACGAGCAGTACTTC.

The CDR3 sequence: CASRHERGHNYGYTF. CDR3 DNA sequence: TGTGCCAGCAGACACGAACGAGGCCACAACTATGGCTACACCTTC. The V and J genes are TRBV6-5 and TRBJ1-2; unclear D gene. This CDR3 is built from 15 residues. V shed 6 bases and J shed 2 bases, with 16 bases lying between them. In germline, CDR1 is MNHEY, CDR2 SVGAGI.

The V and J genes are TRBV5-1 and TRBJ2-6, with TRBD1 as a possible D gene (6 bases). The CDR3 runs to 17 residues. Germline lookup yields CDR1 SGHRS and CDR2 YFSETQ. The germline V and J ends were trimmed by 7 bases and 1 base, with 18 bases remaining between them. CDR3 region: CASGRDMGISGANVLTF. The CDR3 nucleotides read TGCGCCAGCGGACGGGACATGGGAATATCTGGGGCCAACGTCCTGACTTTC.

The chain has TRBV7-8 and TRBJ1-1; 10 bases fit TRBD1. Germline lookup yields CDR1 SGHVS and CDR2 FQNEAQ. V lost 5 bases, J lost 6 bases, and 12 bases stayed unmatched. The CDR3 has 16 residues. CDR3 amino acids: CASSVGQGMSFAEAFF. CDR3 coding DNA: TGTGCCAGCAGCGTGGGACAGGGGATGTCTTTCGCTGAAGCTTTCTTT.

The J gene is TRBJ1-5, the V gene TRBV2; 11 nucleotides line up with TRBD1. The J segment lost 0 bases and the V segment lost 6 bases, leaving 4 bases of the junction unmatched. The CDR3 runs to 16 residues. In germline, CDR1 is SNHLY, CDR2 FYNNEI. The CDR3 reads CASSRDRGYSNQPQHF. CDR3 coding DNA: TGTGCCAGCAGCCGGGACAGGGGGTATAGCAATCAGCCCCAGCATTTT.

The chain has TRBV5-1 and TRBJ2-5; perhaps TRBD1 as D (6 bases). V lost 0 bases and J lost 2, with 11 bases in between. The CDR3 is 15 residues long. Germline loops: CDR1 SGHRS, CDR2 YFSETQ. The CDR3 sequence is CASSLGAGEQETQYF. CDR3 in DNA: TGCGCCAGCAGCTTGGGGGCAGGGGAGCAAGAGACCCAGTACTTC.

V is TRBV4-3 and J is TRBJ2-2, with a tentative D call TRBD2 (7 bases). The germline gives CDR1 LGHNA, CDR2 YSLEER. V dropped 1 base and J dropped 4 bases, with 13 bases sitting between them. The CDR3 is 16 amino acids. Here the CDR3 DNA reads TGCGCCAGCAGCCAAGGGGGGGGCATTTCCACCGGGGAGCTGTTTTTT. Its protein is CASSQGGGISTGELFF.

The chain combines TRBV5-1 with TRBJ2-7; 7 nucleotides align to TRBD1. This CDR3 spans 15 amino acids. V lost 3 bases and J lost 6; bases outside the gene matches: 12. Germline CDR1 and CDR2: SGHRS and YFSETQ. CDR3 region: CASSYTGTDNREQYF. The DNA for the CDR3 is TGCGCCAGCAGCTATACCGGGACAGACAATCGCGAGCAGTACTTC.